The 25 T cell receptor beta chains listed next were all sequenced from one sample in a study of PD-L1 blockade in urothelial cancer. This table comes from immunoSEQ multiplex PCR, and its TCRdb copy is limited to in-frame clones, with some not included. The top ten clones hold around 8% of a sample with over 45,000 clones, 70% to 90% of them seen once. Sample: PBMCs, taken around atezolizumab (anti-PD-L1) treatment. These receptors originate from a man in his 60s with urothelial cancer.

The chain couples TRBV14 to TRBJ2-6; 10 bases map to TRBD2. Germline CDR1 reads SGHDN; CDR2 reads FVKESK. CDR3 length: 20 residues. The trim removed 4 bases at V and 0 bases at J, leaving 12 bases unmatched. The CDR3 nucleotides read TGTGCCAGCAGCCCCAGGCCCGCTAGCGGGGGTTTCTCTGGGGCCAACGTCCTGACTTTC. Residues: CASSPRPASGGFSGANVLTF. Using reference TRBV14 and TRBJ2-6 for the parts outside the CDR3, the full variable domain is EAGVTQFPSHSVIEKGQTVTLRCDPISGHDNLYWYRRVMGKEIKFLLHFVKESKQDESGMPNNRFLAERTGGTYSTLKVQPAELEDSGVYFCASSPRPASGGFSGANVLTFGAGSRLTVL.

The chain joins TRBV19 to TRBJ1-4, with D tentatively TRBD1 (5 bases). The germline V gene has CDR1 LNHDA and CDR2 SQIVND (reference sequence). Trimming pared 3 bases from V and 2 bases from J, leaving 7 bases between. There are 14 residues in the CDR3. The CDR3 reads CASSIGGTNEKLFF. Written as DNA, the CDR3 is TGTGCCAGTAGTATCGGGGGGACTAATGAAAAACTGTTTTTT.

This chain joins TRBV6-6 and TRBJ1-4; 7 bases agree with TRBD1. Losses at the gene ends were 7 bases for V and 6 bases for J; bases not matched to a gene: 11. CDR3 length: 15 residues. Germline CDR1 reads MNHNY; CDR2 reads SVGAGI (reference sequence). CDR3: CASNLGTAAHEKLFF. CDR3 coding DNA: TGTGCCAGCAATTTAGGGACAGCAGCACATGAAAAACTGTTTTTT.

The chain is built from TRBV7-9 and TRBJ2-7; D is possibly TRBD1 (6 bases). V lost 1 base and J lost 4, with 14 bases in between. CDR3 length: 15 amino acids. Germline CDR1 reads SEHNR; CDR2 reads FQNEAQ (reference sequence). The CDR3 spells CASSLGTPTGYEQYF. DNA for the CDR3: TGTGCCAGCAGCTTAGGAACCCCCACAGGGTACGAGCAGTACTTC.

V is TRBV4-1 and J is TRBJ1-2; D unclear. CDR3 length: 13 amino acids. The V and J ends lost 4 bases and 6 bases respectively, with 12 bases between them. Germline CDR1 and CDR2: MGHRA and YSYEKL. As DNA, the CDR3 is TGCGCCAGCAGCCTCAGGTCGGGGAATGGCTACACCTTC. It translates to CASSLRSGNGYTF.

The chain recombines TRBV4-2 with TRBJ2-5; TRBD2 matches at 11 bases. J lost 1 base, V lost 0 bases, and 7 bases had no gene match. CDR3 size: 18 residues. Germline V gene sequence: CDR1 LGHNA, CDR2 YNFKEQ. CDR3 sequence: CASSQDSLAGGRQETQYF. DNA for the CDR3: TGTGCCAGCAGCCAAGATAGCCTAGCGGGGGGACGCCAAGAGACCCAGTACTTC.

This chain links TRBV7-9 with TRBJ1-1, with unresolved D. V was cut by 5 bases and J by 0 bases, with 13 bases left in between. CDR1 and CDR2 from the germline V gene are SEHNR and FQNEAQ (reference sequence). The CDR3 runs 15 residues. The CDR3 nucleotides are TGTGCCAGCAGCCCTCAATTGAACATGAACACTGAAGCTTTCTTT. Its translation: CASSPQLNMNTEAFF.

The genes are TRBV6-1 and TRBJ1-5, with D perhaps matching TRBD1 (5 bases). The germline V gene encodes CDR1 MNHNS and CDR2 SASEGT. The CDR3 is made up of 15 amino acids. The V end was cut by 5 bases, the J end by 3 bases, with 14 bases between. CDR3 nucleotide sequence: TGTGCCAGCAGTCAAGAGACAGCTAACAATCAGCCCCAGCATTTT. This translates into CASSQETANNQPQHF.

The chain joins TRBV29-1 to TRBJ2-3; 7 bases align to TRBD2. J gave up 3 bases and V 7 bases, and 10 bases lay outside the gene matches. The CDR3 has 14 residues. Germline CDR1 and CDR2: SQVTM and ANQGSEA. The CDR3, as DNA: TGCAGCGGGTTCTCGCGGGGGAAGACAGATACGCAGTATTTT. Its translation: CSGFSRGKTDTQYF.

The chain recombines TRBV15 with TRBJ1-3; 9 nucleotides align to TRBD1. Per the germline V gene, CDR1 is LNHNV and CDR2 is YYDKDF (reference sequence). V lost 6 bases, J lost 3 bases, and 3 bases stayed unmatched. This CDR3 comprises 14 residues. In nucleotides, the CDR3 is TGTGCCACCAGAACAGGGGGCGGTGGAAACACCATATATTTT. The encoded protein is CATRTGGGGNTIYF.

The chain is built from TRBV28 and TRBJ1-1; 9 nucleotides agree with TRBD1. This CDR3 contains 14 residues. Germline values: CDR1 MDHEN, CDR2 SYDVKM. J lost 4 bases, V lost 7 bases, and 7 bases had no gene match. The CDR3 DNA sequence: TGTGCCAGCAATGACAGGGGGTTTGTCACTGAAGCTTTCTTT. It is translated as CASNDRGFVTEAFF.

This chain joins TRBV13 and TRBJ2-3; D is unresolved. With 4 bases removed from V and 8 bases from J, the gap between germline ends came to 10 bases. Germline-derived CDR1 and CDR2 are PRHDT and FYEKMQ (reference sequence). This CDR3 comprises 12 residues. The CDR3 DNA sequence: TGTGCCAGCAGCTCCGGTTCCCTTACGCAGTATTTT. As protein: CASSSGSLTQYF.

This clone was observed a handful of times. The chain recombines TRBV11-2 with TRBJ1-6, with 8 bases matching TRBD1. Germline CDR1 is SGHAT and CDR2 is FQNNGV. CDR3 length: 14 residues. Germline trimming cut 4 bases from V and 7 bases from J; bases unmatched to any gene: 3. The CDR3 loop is CASSYRGRNSPLHF. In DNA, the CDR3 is TGTGCCAGCAGCTACAGGGGGAGAAATTCACCCCTCCACTTT.

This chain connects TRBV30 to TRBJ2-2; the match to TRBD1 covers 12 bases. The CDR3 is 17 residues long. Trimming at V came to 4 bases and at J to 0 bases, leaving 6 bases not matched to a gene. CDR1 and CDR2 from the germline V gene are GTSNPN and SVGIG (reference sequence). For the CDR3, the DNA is TGTGCCTGGACCCCGGGGACAGGGGGCACGAACACCGGGGAGCTGTTTTTT. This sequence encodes CAWTPGTGGTNTGELFF.

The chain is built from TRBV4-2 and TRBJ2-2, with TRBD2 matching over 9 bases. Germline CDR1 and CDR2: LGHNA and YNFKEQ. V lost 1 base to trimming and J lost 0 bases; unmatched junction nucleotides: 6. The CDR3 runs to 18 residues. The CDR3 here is CASSQALAGTTNTGELFF. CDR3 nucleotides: TGTGCCAGCAGCCAAGCGCTAGCGGGGACTACGAACACCGGGGAGCTGTTTTTT.

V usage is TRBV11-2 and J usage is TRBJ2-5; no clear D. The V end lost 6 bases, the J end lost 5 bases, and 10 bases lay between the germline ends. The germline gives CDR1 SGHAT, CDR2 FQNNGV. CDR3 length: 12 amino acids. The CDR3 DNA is TGTGCCAGCAGTCGTACAGCTGAGACCCAGTACTTC. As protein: CASSRTAETQYF.

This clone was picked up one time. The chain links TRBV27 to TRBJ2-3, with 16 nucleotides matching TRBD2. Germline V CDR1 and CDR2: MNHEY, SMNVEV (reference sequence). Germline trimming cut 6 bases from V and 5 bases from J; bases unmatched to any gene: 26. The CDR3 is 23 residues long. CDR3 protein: CASSHTGLPGLAGGAPRGDTQYF. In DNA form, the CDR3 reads TGTGCCAGCAGCCACACGGGACTACCGGGACTAGCGGGGGGGGCCCCCCGGGGAGATACGCAGTATTTT.

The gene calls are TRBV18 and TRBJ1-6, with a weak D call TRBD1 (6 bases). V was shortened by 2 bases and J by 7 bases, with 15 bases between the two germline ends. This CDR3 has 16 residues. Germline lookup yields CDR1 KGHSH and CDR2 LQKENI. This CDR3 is CASSPESRTVNSPLHF. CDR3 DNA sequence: TGTGCCAGCTCACCAGAGTCCCGGACAGTCAATTCACCCCTCCACTTT.

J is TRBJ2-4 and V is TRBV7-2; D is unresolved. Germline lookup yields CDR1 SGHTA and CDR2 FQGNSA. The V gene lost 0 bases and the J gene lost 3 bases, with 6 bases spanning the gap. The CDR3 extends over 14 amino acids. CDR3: CASSLAAGKNIQYF. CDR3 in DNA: TGTGCCAGCAGCTTAGCAGCAGGCAAAAACATTCAGTACTTC.

The CDR3 DNA follows: TGTGCCAGCAGCTTAACGGGACTACAGACAGGAGAGACCCAGTACTTC. Protein sequence: CASSLTGLQTGETQYF. The chain uses TRBV7-3 and TRBJ2-5, with D perhaps TRBD2 (7 bases). Trimming stripped 0 bases from V and 4 bases from J, with 15 bases between. The germline CDR1 and CDR2 sequences are SGHTA and FQGTGA. The CDR3 is 16 amino acids.

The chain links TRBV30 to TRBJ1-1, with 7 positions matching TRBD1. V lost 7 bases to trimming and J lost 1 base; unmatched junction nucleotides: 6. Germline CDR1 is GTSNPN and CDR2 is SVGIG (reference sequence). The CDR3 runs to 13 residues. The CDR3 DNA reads TGTGCCTACACGGACAGGAGGAACACTGAAGCTTTCTTT. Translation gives CAYTDRRNTEAFF.

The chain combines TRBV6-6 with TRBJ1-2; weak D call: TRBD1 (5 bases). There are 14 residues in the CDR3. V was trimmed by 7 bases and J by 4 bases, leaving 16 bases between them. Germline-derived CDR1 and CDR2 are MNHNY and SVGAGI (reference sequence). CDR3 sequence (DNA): TGTGCCAGCACCGGGGAGGGGACGGGCTATGGCTACACCTTC. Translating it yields CASTGEGTGYGYTF.

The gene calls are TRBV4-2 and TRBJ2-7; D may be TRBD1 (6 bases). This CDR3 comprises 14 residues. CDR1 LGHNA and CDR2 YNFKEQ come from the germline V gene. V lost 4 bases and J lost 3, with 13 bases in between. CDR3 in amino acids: CASSLTTGNYEQYF. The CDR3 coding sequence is TGTGCCAGCAGCCTGACGACAGGCAACTACGAGCAGTACTTC.

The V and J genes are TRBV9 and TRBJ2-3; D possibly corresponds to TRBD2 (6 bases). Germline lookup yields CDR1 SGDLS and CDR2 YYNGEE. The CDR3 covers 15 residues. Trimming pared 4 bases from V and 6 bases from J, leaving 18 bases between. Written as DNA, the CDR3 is TGTGCCAGCAGCAAAGGACTGTTGGGGGGTGATACGCAGTATTTT. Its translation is CASSKGLLGGDTQYF.

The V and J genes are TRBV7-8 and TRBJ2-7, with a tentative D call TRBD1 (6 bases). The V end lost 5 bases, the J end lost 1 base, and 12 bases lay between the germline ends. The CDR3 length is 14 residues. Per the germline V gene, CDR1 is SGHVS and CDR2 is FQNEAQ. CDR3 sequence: CASSDPTGSYEQYF. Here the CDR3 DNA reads TGTGCCAGCAGCGACCCGACAGGTTCCTACGAGCAGTACTTC.